The next 25 T cell receptor beta chains were all read from a single sample in a study of T cells in localized non-small cell lung cancer (dated by TCRdb to 2018 to 2020). The library came from the immunoSEQ multiplex PCR assay. The source is immuneACCESS, and TCRdb retained only in-frame sequences with V and J called. Part of the clones is not carried over; for the studies checked, unresolved V genes explain less than half of this, and the remainder is unexplained. This sample has some 22,000 clones in its table, and around nine tenths of those were observed once. The ten biggest clones cover less than 7% of the sample. Material: PBMCs, obtained before any cancer treatment. These receptors originate from a man aged 35 to 69 with stage II lung adenocarcinoma.

This clone was seen only a few times. The genes are TRBV30 and TRBJ2-2; D uncertain. Trimming removed 4 bases from V and 0 bases from J, with 6 bases in between. Germline V lookup: CDR1 GTSNPN, CDR2 SVGIG (reference sequence). The CDR3 loop spans 13 amino acids. CDR3 in amino acids: CAWTQPNTGELFF. For the CDR3, the DNA is TGTGCCTGGACACAGCCGAACACCGGGGAGCTGTTTTTT.

This chain joins TRBV7-3 and TRBJ2-3; a weak D match, TRBD1 (5 bases). The CDR3 runs to 14 residues. V gave up 5 bases and J gave up 2 bases, with 11 bases separating them. CDR1 is SGHTA, CDR2 FQGTGA, per germline. The CDR3 is CASSLGENTDTQYF. For the CDR3, the DNA is TGTGCCAGCAGCCTAGGGGAAAACACAGATACGCAGTATTTT.

The V and J genes are TRBV7-9 and TRBJ2-3; 7 bases match TRBD2. V gave up 5 bases and J gave up 0 bases; unmatched junction bases: 5. Germline values: CDR1 SEHNR, CDR2 FQNEAQ (reference sequence). The CDR3 is made up of 15 amino acids. CDR3 sequence: CASSPSGVSTDTQYF. DNA of the CDR3: TGTGCCAGCAGCCCTAGCGGAGTTAGCACAGATACGCAGTATTTT.

This chain connects TRBV5-8 to TRBJ1-5; D is uncertain. Trimming removed 2 bases at V and 3 bases at J, with 15 bases between. The CDR3 totals 16 residues. In germline, CDR1 is SGHTS, CDR2 YDEGEE. CDR3 sequence: CASSLDGKAYNQPQHF. The CDR3 region has the DNA TGTGCCAGCAGCTTAGATGGAAAAGCTTACAATCAGCCCCAGCATTTT. Looking up the rest from reference TRBV5-8 and TRBJ1-5 gives the full variable domain: EAGVTQSPTHLIKTRGQQATLRCSPISGHTSVYWYQQALGLGLQFLLWYDEGEERNRGNFPPRFSGRQFPNYSSELNVNALELEDSALYLCASSLDGKAYNQPQHFGDGTRLSIL.

The gene calls are TRBV6-1 and TRBJ2-1; 10 positions agree with TRBD2. Germline V gives CDR1 MNHNS, CDR2 SASEGT. V lost 4 bases, J lost 8 bases, and 8 bases stayed unmatched. The CDR3 is made up of 15 amino acids. In DNA form, the CDR3 reads TGTGCCAGCAGTGGGGCGAGCGGGGGGGCCTATGAGCAGTTCTTC. Translated: CASSGASGGAYEQFF.

The V and J genes are TRBV4-1 and TRBJ2-1; D is unclear. This CDR3 is 13 amino acids long. V dropped 0 bases and J dropped 9 bases, with 9 bases sitting between them. Germline V gives CDR1 MGHRA, CDR2 YSYEKL. The DNA of the CDR3 is TGCGCCAGCAGCCAAGAGATGGGCGGTGAGCAGTTCTTC. Its protein product is CASSQEMGGEQFF.

The V gene is TRBV7-9, the J gene TRBJ2-7, with 10 bases matching TRBD2. With 3 bases clipped from V and 2 bases from J, the junction kept 10 bases outside the gene matches. Germline V lookup: CDR1 SEHNR, CDR2 FQNEAQ (reference sequence). The CDR3 is 17 residues long. CDR3 region: CASSFRGELAGPYEQYF. The CDR3 region has the DNA TGTGCCAGCAGCTTCCGAGGGGAACTAGCGGGGCCCTACGAGCAGTACTTC.

The chain carries TRBV28 and TRBJ2-7; D may match TRBD1 or TRBD2 (5 bases each). The germline V gene encodes CDR1 MDHEN and CDR2 SYDVKM. V shed 10 bases and J shed 3 bases, with 16 bases lying between them. The CDR3 loop spans 13 amino acids. CDR3 sequence (DNA): TGTGCCACCAGGAAAGAGGGGATCTACGAGCAGTACTTC. Translated, it gives CATRKEGIYEQYF.

The chain couples TRBV5-1 to TRBJ2-7; 7 bases fit TRBD1. The germline V gene encodes CDR1 SGHRS and CDR2 YFSETQ. The V segment lost 4 bases and the J segment 7 bases; nucleotides outside the gene matches: 11. CDR3 length equals 14 residues. The CDR3 DNA is TGCGCCAGCAGCCCCGGGACAGTAAAGGGAGAGCAGTACTTC. This gives the protein CASSPGTVKGEQYF.

J is TRBJ2-5 and V is TRBV5-1; 13 nucleotides align to TRBD2. The assigned J gene may be wrong: the sequence end matches TRBJ2-7 better. The CDR3 sequence is 16 residues long. Germline CDR1 is SGHRS and CDR2 is YFSETQ. As DNA, the CDR3 is TGCGCCAGCAGCGAAGGACTAGCGGGGGCCTTGGGCGAGCAGTACTTC. Protein: CASSEGLAGALGEQYF.

The chain joins TRBV19 to TRBJ1-1; D is perhaps TRBD1 (6 bases). The V end lost 1 base, the J end lost 2 bases, and 14 bases lay between the germline ends. From germline, CDR1 is LNHDA and CDR2 SQIVND (reference sequence). The CDR3 has 16 amino acids. The CDR3 DNA is TGTGCCAGTAGTATAGGTCAGGTCAGGGGAAACACTGAAGCTTTCTTT. Amino acids: CASSIGQVRGNTEAFF.

This chain links TRBV18 with TRBJ1-3, with 7 bases that match TRBD1. The trim removed 1 base at V and 0 bases at J, leaving 9 bases unmatched. The CDR3 is made up of 18 amino acids. The V gene's germline CDR1 is KGHSH and CDR2 LQKENI. The CDR3 region is CASSPQKGASSSGNTIYF. The CDR3 DNA reads TGTGCCAGCTCACCACAAAAGGGGGCTTCCTCCTCTGGAAACACCATATATTTT.

For the CDR3, the DNA is TGCGCCAGCAGCCAAAGGGCAGGGGGTTCCTACGAGCAGTACTTC. This gives the protein CASSQRAGGSYEQYF. The rearrangement joins TRBV4-3 to TRBJ2-7, with 7 bases matching TRBD1. The germline gives CDR1 LGHNA, CDR2 YSLEER. This CDR3 spans 15 amino acids. Unmatched junction bases numbered 5, after V lost 2 bases and J lost 1 base.

The genes are TRBV6-1 and TRBJ2-2; D assignment may be TRBD1 or TRBD2 (7 bases each). Trimming stripped 2 bases from V and 4 bases from J, with 14 bases between. The germline gives CDR1 MNHNS, CDR2 SASEGT. The CDR3 loop spans 16 amino acids. The CDR3, as DNA: TGTGCCAGCAGTGAAAGCACCAGGGGGGGCACCGGGGAGCTGTTTTTT. As protein: CASSESTRGGTGELFF.

The chain uses TRBV6-5 and TRBJ2-1; unclear D gene. Deletions cut 4 bases from V and 5 bases from J, with 9 bases between. CDR1 and CDR2 (germline): MNHEY, SVGAGI. This CDR3 is 13 amino acids long. DNA for the CDR3: TGTGCCAGCAGTTCAAACAGAGACAATGAGCAGTTCTTC. This gives the protein CASSSNRDNEQFF.

This sequence joins TRBV14 and TRBJ1-2, with D perhaps TRBD1 (5 bases). CDR1 is SGHDN, CDR2 FVKESK, per germline. V was shortened by 1 base and J by 7 bases, with 16 bases between the two germline ends. The CDR3 consists of 15 residues. CDR3 loop: CASSQGGGATPGYTF. The CDR3 nucleotides read TGTGCCAGCAGCCAAGGAGGAGGGGCTACTCCTGGCTACACCTTC.

This chain links TRBV21-1 with TRBJ1-2. TRBV21-1 is a known pseudogene. The CDR3 runs to 15 residues. Written as DNA, the CDR3 is TGTGCCAGCCTCATCCTGGAATCGATTAACTATGGCTACACCTTC. Translating gives CASLILESINYGYTF.

The chain is built from TRBV28 and TRBJ2-7; D possibly corresponds to TRBD2 (6 bases). This CDR3 spans 12 amino acids. The germline V gene encodes CDR1 MDHEN and CDR2 SYDVKM. V was pared by 3 bases and J by 5 bases, with 8 bases between. Here the CDR3 reads CASSFPGDEQYF. The CDR3 DNA is TGTGCCAGCAGTTTTCCGGGGGACGAGCAGTACTTC.

The chain is built from TRBV7-3 and TRBJ1-2; 8 bases fit TRBD1. Trimming at V came to 5 bases and at J to 2 bases, leaving 4 bases not matched to a gene. The CDR3 sequence is 14 residues long. CDR1 is SGHTA, CDR2 FQGTGA, per germline. The CDR3 DNA follows: TGTGCCAGCAGCCCAGGGGGCGAGAACTATGGCTACACCTTC. Its protein product is CASSPGGENYGYTF. Based on the CDR3 plus reference TRBV7-3 and TRBJ1-2, the full variable domain is GAGVSQTPSNKVTEKGKYVELRCDPISGHTALYWYRQSLGQGPEFLIYFQGTGAADDSGLPNDRFFAVRPEGSVSTLKIQRTERGDSAVYLCASSPGGENYGYTFGSGTRLTVV.

The chain employs TRBV28 and TRBJ2-6; the D gene is possibly TRBD1 (5 bases). The V end was cut by 2 bases, the J end by 2 bases, with 10 bases between. This CDR3 is 16 amino acids long. The germline V gene encodes CDR1 MDHEN and CDR2 SYDVKM. CDR3 DNA sequence: TGTGCCAGCAGTTTACGACAGTTCCCTGGGGCCAACGTCCTGACTTTC. Translating gives CASSLRQFPGANVLTF.

The V call is TRBV29-1, the J call TRBJ1-2; D not certain. CDR3 length equals 11 residues. Per germline, CDR1 SQVTM and CDR2 ANQGSEA. V was trimmed by 3 bases and J by 9 bases, leaving 11 bases between them. DNA of the CDR3: TGCAGCGTTGACCGGGAAACCAGCTACACCTTC. Translating gives CSVDRETSYTF.

The genes are TRBV28 and TRBJ1-4, with D uncertain. This CDR3 comprises 14 residues. The V gene lost 3 bases and the J gene lost 4 bases, with 9 bases spanning the gap. Germline values: CDR1 MDHEN, CDR2 SYDVKM. For the CDR3, the DNA is TGTGCCAGCAGTTTTGGTGGGGTTAATGAAAAACTGTTTTTT. As protein: CASSFGGVNEKLFF.

The genes are TRBV6-5 and TRBJ2-7; D remains ambiguous. In germline, CDR1 is MNHEY, CDR2 SVGAGI. CDR3 length equals 13 residues. With 2 bases removed from V and 6 bases from J, the gap between germline ends came to 11 bases. CDR3 sequence: CASSYDGEGEQYF. The DNA for the CDR3 is TGTGCCAGCAGTTACGATGGGGAAGGCGAGCAGTACTTC.

The chain couples TRBV11-2 to TRBJ2-1; 8 bases line up with TRBD2. Trimming cost V 0 bases and J 3 bases; bases outside gene matches: 1. CDR1 is SGHAT, CDR2 FQNNGV, per germline. The CDR3 loop spans 15 amino acids. CDR3 sequence: CASSLDGTSYNEQFF. The CDR3 nucleotides are TGTGCCAGCAGCTTAGACGGGACTAGCTACAATGAGCAGTTCTTC.

V and J are TRBV6-5 and TRBJ1-2; D not certain. Per germline, CDR1 MNHEY and CDR2 SVGAGI. The V end lost 6 bases, the J end lost 3 bases, and 11 bases lay between the germline ends. This CDR3 is built from 13 residues. The DNA of the CDR3 is TGTGCCAGCAGCTCCCGGCCCGACTATGGCTACACCTTC. Its translation: CASSSRPDYGYTF.